A selection of T cell receptor beta chains follows, all from one sample in a study of T cells after somatic rescue of genetic block. Only in-frame clones appear in the TCRdb table, and some are missing; sequencing was by immunoSEQ multiplex PCR. The sample consists of about 68,000 clones, 80% to 95% of them appearing once. The specimen sequenced was peripheral blood mononuclear cells (PBMCs). These receptors all come from a man aged 35-49 years. CDR3s leave out the opening cysteine and the closing phenylalanine or tryptophan. A D gene is named only where the DNA matches it firmly.

d_call	v_call	j_call	cdr3_aa
NA	TRBV10-3	TRBJ1-5	AISELGGLQPQH
TRBD1	TRBV7-8	TRBJ1-5	ASSTGQAGNQPQH
NA	TRBV11-2	TRBJ1-2	ASSSATLPL
TRBD1	TRBV27	TRBJ2-4	ASSRQGWVGKNIQY
TRBD1	TRBV7-9	TRBJ2-7	ASSPPLGTGGYEQY
NA	TRBV21-1	TRBJ2-6	ASSKGGQGANVLT
NA	TRBV7-2	TRBJ2-5	ASSLVVSETQY
TRBD1	TRBV6-1	TRBJ2-1	ASTTRKGARDEQF
NA	TRBV5-1	TRBJ2-7	ASREWQTTYEQY
NA	TRBV30	TRBJ2-7	AWSGPWTGRVYEQY
NA	TRBV6-1	TRBJ1-2	ASRLGGNYGYT
TRBD1	TRBV11-2	TRBJ2-7	ASSSGTGGYEQY
TRBD2	TRBV9	TRBJ2-7	ASSTRGGDYEQY
NA	TRBV6-6	TRBJ1-1	ASRPPGRSTEAF
TRBD1	TRBV28	TRBJ1-4	ASSRQGASEKLF
NA	TRBV7-2	TRBJ1-1	ASSLSRADEAF
NA	TRBV6-1	TRBJ1-4	ASMTRTNEKLF
NA	TRBV11-3	TRBJ2-5	ASSIGGGQETQY
NA	TRBV7-2	TRBJ2-1	ASSLRLGSENEQF
TRBD1	TRBV15	TRBJ1-2	ATSRAAGTGEPYT
TRBD1	TRBV9	TRBJ2-1	ASSARQGSYNEQF
TRBD2	TRBV10-3	TRBJ2-7	AISESGTRRYEQY
TRBD2	TRBV14	TRBJ2-5	ASSQGLAGVSETQY
NA	TRBV19	TRBJ1-5	ASYPGIGGNQPQH
NA	TRBV19	TRBJ1-2	ASSISGSGGYT
TRBD2	TRBV9	TRBJ2-7	ASSVDSGGFYEQY
NA	TRBV5-4	TRBJ2-2	ASSSRAITGELF
TRBD1	TRBV28	TRBJ1-5	ASTPSGTGNYGGNQPQH
NA	TRBV20-1	TRBJ2-7	RPGGSYEQY
TRBD2	TRBV9	TRBJ2-3	ASSVGLTSGTDTQY
NA	TRBV14	TRBJ2-6	ASSHTAGANVLT
TRBD2	TRBV13	TRBJ2-7	ASTPPLRGGIEQY
NA	TRBV20-1	NA	SASLGPEQY
NA	TRBV6-1	TRBJ2-3	ASSKGSRGEDTQY
NA	TRBV15	TRBJ2-7	ATSREVISEGGSYEQY
TRBD2	TRBV6-1	TRBJ2-2	ATGTSAGELF
NA	TRBV30	TRBJ1-3	AWSESGAYMPGNTIY
NA	TRBV9	TRBJ1-3	ASSVGVWGSGNTIY
NA	TRBV10-3	TRBJ2-4	AISEGGSAKNIQY
TRBD1	TRBV6-5	TRBJ1-1	ASSGQGNTEAF
NA	TRBV11-2	TRBJ2-7	ASSLVGDPYEQY
TRBD2	TRBV23-1	TRBJ2-2	ASSQSGSKREGRDTGELF
NA	TRBV28	TRBJ2-7	ASSLQGTYEQY
NA	TRBV27	TRBJ1-1	ASSPSAGKAEAF
NA	TRBV7-2	TRBJ2-5	ASSSSPGTETQY
TRBD2	TRBV13	TRBJ2-4	ASSLEGFGSGGKNIQY
TRBD2	TRBV7-2	TRBJ2-7	ASSSVAGGRYEQY
NA	TRBV6-5	TRBJ1-5	ASSYSSGIGQPQH
TRBD1	TRBV5-6	TRBJ2-7	ASSLGDRGPFYEQY
NA	TRBV11-3	TRBJ2-5	ASSLVKGRQETQY
NA	TRBV14	TRBJ2-7	ASSHGWEQY
NA	TRBV6-4	TRBJ2-4	ARTGAISKNIQY